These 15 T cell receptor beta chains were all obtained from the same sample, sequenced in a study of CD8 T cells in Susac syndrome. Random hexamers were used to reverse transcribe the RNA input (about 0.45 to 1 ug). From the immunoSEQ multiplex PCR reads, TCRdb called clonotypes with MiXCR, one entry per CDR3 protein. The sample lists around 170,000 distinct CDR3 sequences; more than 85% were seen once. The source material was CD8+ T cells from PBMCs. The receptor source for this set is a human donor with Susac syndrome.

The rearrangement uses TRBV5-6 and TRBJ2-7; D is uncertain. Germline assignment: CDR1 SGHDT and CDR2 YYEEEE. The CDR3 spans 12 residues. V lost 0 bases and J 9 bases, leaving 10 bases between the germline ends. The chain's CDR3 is CASSLAEKGQYF. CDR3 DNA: TGTGCCAGCAGCTTGGCTGAGAAGGGGCAGTACTTC.

The DNA for the CDR3 is TGTGCCAGCAGTAGCACAAACACCATATATTTT. It is translated as CASSSTNTIYF. This sequence joins TRBV12-3 or TRBV12-4 and TRBJ1-3; D is ambiguous. The CDR3 is 11 amino acids. V shed 5 bases and J shed 6 bases, with 5 bases lying between them.

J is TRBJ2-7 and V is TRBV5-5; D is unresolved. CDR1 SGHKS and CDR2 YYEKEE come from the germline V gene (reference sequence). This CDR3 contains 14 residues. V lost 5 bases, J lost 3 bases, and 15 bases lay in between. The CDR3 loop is CASSSPDSFYEQYF. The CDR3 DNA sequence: TGTGCCAGCAGTTCCCCCGACTCCTTCTACGAGCAGTACTTC.

CDR3 in DNA: TGTGCCAGCTCACCGTTCGACAGGGGGTATCAGCCCCAGCATTTT. Translation gives CASSPFDRGYQPQHF. J is TRBJ1-5 and V is TRBV18, with 9 positions matching TRBD1. Trimming took 3 bases from V and 5 from J; bases not matched to a gene: 5. Per germline, CDR1 KGHSH and CDR2 LQKENI. This CDR3 is 15 amino acids long.

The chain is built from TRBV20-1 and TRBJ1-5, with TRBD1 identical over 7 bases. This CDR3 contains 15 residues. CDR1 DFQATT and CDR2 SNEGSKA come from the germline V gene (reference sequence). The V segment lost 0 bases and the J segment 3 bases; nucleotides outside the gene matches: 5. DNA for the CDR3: TGCAGTGCTAGAGAAACAGGGGCGATCAATCAGCCCCAGCATTTT. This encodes CSARETGAINQPQHF.

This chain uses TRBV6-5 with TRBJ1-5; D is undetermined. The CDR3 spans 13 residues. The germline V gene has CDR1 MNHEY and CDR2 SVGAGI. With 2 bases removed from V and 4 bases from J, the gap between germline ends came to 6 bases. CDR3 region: CASSYRLNQPQHF. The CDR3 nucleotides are TGTGCCAGCAGTTACAGGTTAAATCAGCCCCAGCATTTT.

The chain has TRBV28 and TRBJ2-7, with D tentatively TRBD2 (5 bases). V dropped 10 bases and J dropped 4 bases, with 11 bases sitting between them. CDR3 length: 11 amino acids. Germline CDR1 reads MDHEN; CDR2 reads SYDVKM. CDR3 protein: CATTPGYEQYF. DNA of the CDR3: TGTGCCACCACTCCGGGGTACGAGCAGTACTTC.

The CDR3: CASSYTESYGYTF. CDR3 nucleotide sequence: TGTGCCAGCAGTTATACCGAATCCTATGGCTACACCTTC. The V gene is TRBV6-5, the J gene TRBJ1-2; D gene uncertain. The CDR3 has 13 residues. With 3 bases removed from V and 4 bases from J, the gap between germline ends came to 9 bases. In germline, CDR1 is MNHEY, CDR2 SVGAGI.

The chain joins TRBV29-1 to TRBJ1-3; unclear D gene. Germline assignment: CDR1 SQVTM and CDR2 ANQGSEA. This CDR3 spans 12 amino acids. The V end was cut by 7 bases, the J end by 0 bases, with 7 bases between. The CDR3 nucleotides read TGCAGCGGACACTTCTCTGGAAACACCATATATTTT. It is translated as CSGHFSGNTIYF.

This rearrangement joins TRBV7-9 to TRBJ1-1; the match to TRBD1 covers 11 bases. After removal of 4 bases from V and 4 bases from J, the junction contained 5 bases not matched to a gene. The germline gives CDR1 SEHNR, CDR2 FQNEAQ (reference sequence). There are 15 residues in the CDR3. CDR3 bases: TGTGCCAGCAGCTCAGGACAGGGGGCGAGCACTGAAGCTTTCTTT. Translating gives CASSSGQGASTEAFF.

Here the CDR3 reads CSVESAGELFF. For the CDR3, the DNA is TGCAGCGTTGAGTCAGCCGGGGAGCTGTTTTTT. The chain recombines TRBV29-1 with TRBJ2-2; D gene unclear. This CDR3 is built from 11 residues. Trimming left V 3 bases short and J 6 bases short, with 5 bases between. The germline V gene encodes CDR1 SQVTM and CDR2 ANQGSEA.

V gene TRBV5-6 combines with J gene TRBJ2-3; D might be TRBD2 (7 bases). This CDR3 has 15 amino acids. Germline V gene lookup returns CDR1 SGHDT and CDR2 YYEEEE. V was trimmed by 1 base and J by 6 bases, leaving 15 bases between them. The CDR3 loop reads CASSLRGGPHDTQYF. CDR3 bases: TGTGCCAGCAGCTTGAGGGGGGGGCCCCATGATACGCAGTATTTT.

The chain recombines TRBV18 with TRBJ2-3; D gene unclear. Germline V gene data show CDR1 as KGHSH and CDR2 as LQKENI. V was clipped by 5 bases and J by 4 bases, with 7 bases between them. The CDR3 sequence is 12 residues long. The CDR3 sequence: CASSARADTQYF. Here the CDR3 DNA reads TGTGCCAGCTCAGCCAGAGCAGATACGCAGTATTTT.

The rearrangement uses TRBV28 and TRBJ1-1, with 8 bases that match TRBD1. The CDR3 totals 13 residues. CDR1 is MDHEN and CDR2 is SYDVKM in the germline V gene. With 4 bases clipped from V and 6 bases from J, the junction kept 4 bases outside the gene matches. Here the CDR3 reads CASSSRGQSEAFF. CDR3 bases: TGTGCCAGCAGTTCCAGGGGGCAATCTGAAGCTTTCTTT. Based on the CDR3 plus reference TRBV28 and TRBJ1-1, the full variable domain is DVKVTQSSRYLVKRTGEKVFLECVQDMDHENMFWYRQDPGLGLRLIYFSYDVKMKEKGDIPEGYSVSREKKERFSLILESASTNQTSMYLCASSSRGQSEAFFGQGTRLTVV.

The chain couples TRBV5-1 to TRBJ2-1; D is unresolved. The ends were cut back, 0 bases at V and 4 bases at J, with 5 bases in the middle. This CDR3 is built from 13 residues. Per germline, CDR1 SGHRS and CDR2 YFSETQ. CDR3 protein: CASSLERYNEQFF. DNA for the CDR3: TGCGCCAGCAGCTTGGAACGGTACAATGAGCAGTTCTTC.